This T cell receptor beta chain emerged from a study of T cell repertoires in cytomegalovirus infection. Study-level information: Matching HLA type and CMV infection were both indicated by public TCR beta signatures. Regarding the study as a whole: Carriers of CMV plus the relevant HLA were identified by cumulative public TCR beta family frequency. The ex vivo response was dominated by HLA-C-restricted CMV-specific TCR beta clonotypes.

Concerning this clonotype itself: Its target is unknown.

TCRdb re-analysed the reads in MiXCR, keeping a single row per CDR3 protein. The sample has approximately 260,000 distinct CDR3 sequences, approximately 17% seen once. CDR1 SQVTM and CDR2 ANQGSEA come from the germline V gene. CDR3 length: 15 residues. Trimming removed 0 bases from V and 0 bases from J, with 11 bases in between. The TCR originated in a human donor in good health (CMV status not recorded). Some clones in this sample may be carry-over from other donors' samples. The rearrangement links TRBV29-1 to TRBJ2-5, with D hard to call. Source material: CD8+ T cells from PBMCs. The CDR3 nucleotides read TGCAGCGTTGAAGATTTACACGGTGACCAAGAGACCCAGTACTTC. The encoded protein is CSVEDLHGDQETQYF.